Following are 8 T cell receptor beta chains from one sample sequenced in a study of blood T cell repertoires in COVID-19. Data came from immunoSEQ multiplex PCR; TCRdb stores just in-frame clones and leaves some out. The table records a few hundred thousand clones, 80% to 90% of them present only once. Sequenced material: PBMCs or T cells enriched from blood (not recorded which). These receptors all stem from a man younger than 35 who had recovered from COVID-19.

This clone has a single count. The chain is built from TRBV29-1 and TRBJ2-1; D is perhaps TRBD1 (5 bases). CDR3 size: 12 residues. CDR1 and CDR2 (germline): SQVTM, ANQGSEA. Trimming cost V 3 bases and J 6 bases, with 9 bases left between them. The CDR3: CSVEWTTNEQFF. The CDR3 DNA reads TGCAGCGTTGAGTGGACAACCAATGAGCAGTTCTTC.

V and J are TRBV9 and TRBJ1-1; D is perhaps TRBD1 (6 bases). This CDR3 region has 15 residues. CDR1 and CDR2 from the germline V gene are SGDLS and YYNGEE. With 2 bases removed from V and 4 bases from J, the gap between germline ends came to 15 bases. CDR3 sequence (DNA): TGTGCCAGCAGCGTTTCATACAGGGCCAGCACTGAAGCTTTCTTT. Translated, it gives CASSVSYRASTEAFF.

The chain combines TRBV19 with TRBJ2-1; tentative D call: TRBD1 (6 bases). This CDR3 has 14 residues. V was cut by 5 bases and J by 2 bases, with 10 bases left in between. The germline gives CDR1 LNHDA, CDR2 SQIVND (reference sequence). The CDR3 here is CASSAGTTYNEQFF. CDR3 coding DNA: TGTGCCAGTAGTGCCGGGACAACCTACAATGAGCAGTTCTTC. The whole variable domain, remainder taken from reference TRBV19 and TRBJ2-1, is DGGITQSPKYLFRKEGQNVTLSCEQNLNHDAMYWYRQDPGQGLRLIYYSQIVNDFQKGDIAEGYSVSREKKESFPLTVTSAQKNPTAFYLCASSAGTTYNEQFFGPGTRLTVL.

The chain couples TRBV5-1 to TRBJ2-7; TRBD1 matches 12 bases. Germline assignment: CDR1 SGHRS and CDR2 YFSETQ. The CDR3 runs 14 residues. Trimming cost V 2 bases and J 8 bases; bases outside gene matches: 5. This CDR3 reads CASSLRDRGQKQYF. DNA for the CDR3: TGCGCCAGCAGCTTACGGGACAGGGGGCAGAAGCAGTACTTC.

This clone was picked up one time. The chain carries TRBV18 and TRBJ2-1, with TRBD1 matching over 9 bases. The CDR3 length is 15 residues. The trim removed 4 bases at V and 4 bases at J, leaving 5 bases unmatched. CDR1 and CDR2 from the germline V gene are KGHSH and LQKENI. The CDR3 bases are TGTGCCAGCTCACGGGACAGGGTAAGGTACAATGAGCAGTTCTTC. As protein: CASSRDRVRYNEQFF.

This chain links TRBV4-1 with TRBJ2-3, with D possibly TRBD1 on 5 matching bases. This CDR3 is built from 15 residues. In germline, CDR1 is MGHRA, CDR2 YSYEKL. Trimming took 5 bases from V and 4 from J, leaving 16 bases between them. The CDR3 bases are TGCGCCAGCAGCTTCTCAGGGCTGGGTGCAGATACGCAGTATTTT. Translated: CASSFSGLGADTQYF.

V is TRBV19 and J is TRBJ1-5; the D gene is possibly TRBD1 (6 bases). V shed 6 bases and J shed 4 bases, with 16 bases lying between them. CDR1 and CDR2 from the germline V gene are LNHDA and SQIVND (reference sequence). There are 15 residues in the CDR3. The CDR3 DNA reads TGTGCCAGTAGACCACAGGGTTTGGAGAATCAGCCCCAGCATTTT. It is translated as CASRPQGLENQPQHF.

CDR3 nucleotides: TGTGCCAGCAGCCCTTGGGGGCAGAGCAATTCACCCCTCCACTTT. Encoded protein: CASSPWGQSNSPLHF. The chain has TRBV27 and TRBJ1-6; weak D call: TRBD1 (6 bases). The CDR3 is made up of 15 amino acids. V was trimmed by 6 bases and J by 7 bases, leaving 16 bases between them. Germline V gene sequence: CDR1 MNHEY, CDR2 SMNVEV (reference sequence).